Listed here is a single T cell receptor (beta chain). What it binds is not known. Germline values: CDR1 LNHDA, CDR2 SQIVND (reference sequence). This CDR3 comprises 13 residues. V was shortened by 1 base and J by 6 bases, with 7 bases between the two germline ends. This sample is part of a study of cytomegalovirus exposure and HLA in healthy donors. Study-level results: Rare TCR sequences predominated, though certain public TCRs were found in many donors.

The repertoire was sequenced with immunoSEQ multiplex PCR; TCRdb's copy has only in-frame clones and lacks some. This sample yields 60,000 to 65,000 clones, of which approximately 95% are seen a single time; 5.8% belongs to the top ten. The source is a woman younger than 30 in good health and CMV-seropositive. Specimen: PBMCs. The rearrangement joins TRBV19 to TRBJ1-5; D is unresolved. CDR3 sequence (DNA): TGTGCCAGTAGTATAGGAGGGCCTCAGCCCCAGCATTTT. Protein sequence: CASSIGGPQPQHF.